This entry lists 22 T cell receptor beta chains sequenced from one sample in a study of OX40 agonist ivuxolimab in advanced cancers. Clones were sequenced by immunoSEQ multiplex PCR, and TCRdb holds only the in-frame ones, with some missing. The sample consists of about 48,000 clones, about four fifths of them appearing once. Source: CD4+ or CD8+ T cells sorted from blood, taken in a trial of the OX40 agonist ivuxolimab. These receptors were taken from an adult with an advanced solid tumor such as melanoma, head and neck, liver or kidney cancer.

The chain employs TRBV7-2 and TRBJ1-5; no reliable D call. The CDR3 sequence is 15 residues long. The germline gives CDR1 SGHTA, CDR2 FQGNSA. V was pared by 1 base and J by 4 bases, with 11 bases between. CDR3 nucleotide sequence: TGTGCCAGCAGCTTAGAGGTCGGACGGAATCAGCCCCAGCATTTT. This sequence encodes CASSLEVGRNQPQHF. The whole variable domain, filled in from reference TRBV7-2 and TRBJ1-5, reads GAGVSQSPSNKVTEKGKDVELRCDPISGHTALYWYRQSLGQGLEFLIYFQGNSAPDKSGLPSDRFSAERTGGSVSTLTIQRTQQEDSAVYLCASSLEVGRNQPQHFGDGTRLSIL.

The chain uses TRBV9 and TRBJ2-2; D is ambiguous. The CDR3 loop spans 15 amino acids. The V gene lost 0 bases and the J gene lost 3 bases, with 9 bases spanning the gap. Germline-derived CDR1 and CDR2 are SGDLS and YYNGEE. The CDR3: CASSVVAGYTGELFF. The CDR3 DNA reads as TGTGCCAGCAGCGTAGTGGCTGGTTACACCGGGGAGCTGTTTTTT.

This sequence joins TRBV7-2 and TRBJ2-7; a possible D gene is TRBD2 (6 bases). V was trimmed by 5 bases and J by 5 bases, leaving 19 bases between them. CDR3 length: 15 residues. The germline V gene encodes CDR1 SGHTA and CDR2 FQGNSA. CDR3 in amino acids: CASSTTGGNDNEQYF. CDR3 sequence (DNA): TGTGCCAGCAGCACCACCGGGGGTAATGACAACGAGCAGTACTTC.

The chain is built from TRBV28 and TRBJ2-7, with a weak D call TRBD1 (6 bases). The CDR3 covers 11 residues. V was shortened by 6 bases and J by 4 bases, with 7 bases between the two germline ends. Germline CDR1 reads MDHEN; CDR2 reads SYDVKM. The CDR3 DNA is TGTGCCAGCAGCGGACAGTACGAGCAGTACTTC. Its translation: CASSGQYEQYF. The whole variable domain, remainder taken from reference TRBV28 and TRBJ2-7, is DVKVTQSSRYLVKRTGEKVFLECVQDMDHENMFWYRQDPGLGLRLIYFSYDVKMKEKGDIPEGYSVSREKKERFSLILESASTNQTSMYLCASSGQYEQYFGPGTRLTVT.

The CDR3 DNA follows: TGCGCCAGCAGCTTGGCCCGACTAGCGGGAGGGCCCGGCACCGGGGAGCTGTTTTTT. Amino acids: CASSLARLAGGPGTGELFF. The chain employs TRBV5-1 and TRBJ2-2; 14 nucleotides line up with TRBD2. Trimming at V came to 0 bases and at J to 4 bases, leaving 8 bases not matched to a gene. Germline CDR1 reads SGHRS; CDR2 reads YFSETQ. The CDR3 spans 19 residues.

V is TRBV19 and J is TRBJ2-3; 7 positions agree with TRBD2. The CDR3 is 13 amino acids. Germline-derived CDR1 and CDR2 are LNHDA and SQIVND (reference sequence). With 5 bases clipped from V and 4 bases from J, the junction kept 3 bases outside the gene matches. CDR3 DNA sequence: TGTGCCAGTAGTCTTGGACTAGCAGATACGCAGTATTTT. Protein: CASSLGLADTQYF.

The J gene is TRBJ2-5, the V gene TRBV18; D gene unclear. The CDR3 has 14 residues. Trimming cost V 3 bases and J 1 base, with 9 bases left between them. CDR1 and CDR2 (germline): KGHSH, LQKENI. The CDR3 sequence is CASSPSELQETQYF. CDR3 nucleotide sequence: TGTGCCAGCTCACCGTCGGAACTCCAAGAGACCCAGTACTTC.

The chain is built from TRBV5-1 and TRBJ1-5; 11 bases map to TRBD1. Losses at the gene ends were 0 bases for V and 4 bases for J; bases not matched to a gene: 3. The CDR3 spans 16 residues. Germline CDR1 and CDR2: SGHRS and YFSETQ. CDR3 sequence reads: CASSLDGTGGNQPQHF. The CDR3 DNA is TGCGCCAGCAGCTTGGATGGGACAGGGGGAAATCAGCCCCAGCATTTT.

The V and J genes are TRBV5-4 and TRBJ2-1; 9 nucleotides line up with TRBD2. The CDR3 contains 15 residues. The ends lost 4 bases at V and 2 bases at J; junction bases unmatched: 4. Per germline, CDR1 SGHNT and CDR2 YYREEE (reference sequence). The CDR3 sequence is CASSRAGGPYNEQFF. The CDR3 bases are TGTGCCAGCAGCCGAGCGGGAGGTCCCTACAATGAGCAGTTCTTC.

This clone was seen just once. J is TRBJ2-3 and V is TRBV5-4; 8 bases align to TRBD2. Germline values: CDR1 SGHNT, CDR2 YYREEE (reference sequence). CDR3 size: 14 residues. V trimming: 2 bases; J trimming: 9 bases; junction bases outside the gene matches: 8. The DNA for the CDR3 is TGTGCCAGCAGCTTCGGGGGGGCCTTGGAGACGCAGTATTTT. Encoded protein: CASSFGGALETQYF. Drawing the rest from reference TRBV5-4 and TRBJ2-3, the complete variable domain is ETGVTQSPTHLIKTRGQQVTLRCSSQSGHNTVSWYQQALGQGPQFIFQYYREEENGRGNFPPRFSGLQFPNYSSELNVNALELDDSALYLCASSFGGALETQYFGPGTRLTVL.

The chain uses TRBV7-6 and TRBJ1-1; possible D gene TRBD1, 5 bases. This CDR3 has 14 residues. Trimming pared 5 bases from V and 2 bases from J, leaving 12 bases between. In germline, CDR1 is SGHVS, CDR2 FNYEAQ. Here the CDR3 DNA reads TGTGCCAGCAGCCCCGGGGGGAGCAACACTGAAGCTTTCTTT. It is translated as CASSPGGSNTEAFF.

The sample holds one count of this clone. Other DNA sequences in this sample translate to the same CDR3. The rearrangement uses TRBV5-6 and TRBJ2-6; weak D call: TRBD2 (6 bases). This CDR3 is built from 19 residues. Germline V gene lookup returns CDR1 SGHDT and CDR2 YYEEEE. V lost 0 bases, J lost 0 bases, and 16 bases lay in between. The CDR3 nucleotides read TGTGCCAGCAGCTTGGAGGTTGAGGCGGGGAGCTCTGGGGCCAACGTCCTGACTTTC. Its translation: CASSLEVEAGSSGANVLTF. The full variable domain, in which reference TRBV5-6 and TRBJ2-6 provide the parts outside the CDR3, is DAGVTQSPTHLIKTRGQQVTLRCSPKSGHDTVSWYQQALGQGPQFIFQYYEEEERQRGNFPDRFSGHQFPNYSSELNVNALLLGDSALYLCASSLEVEAGSSGANVLTFGAGSRLTVL.

For this clone: The junction departs from germline at one end; a sequencing error may be responsible. The rearrangement links TRBV6-6 to TRBJ1-3; D perhaps matches TRBD1 (5 bases). The CDR3 spans 12 residues. Germline V gives CDR1 MNHNY, CDR2 SVGAGI (reference sequence). As DNA, the CDR3 is TGTGCCAGCAGTTACCAGGGAGGCGCCGGTCGTTTT. This translates into CASSYQGGAGRF.

The V call is TRBV6-5, the J call TRBJ2-1; D is possibly TRBD2 (5 bases). Trimming removed 4 bases at V and 7 bases at J, with 8 bases between. Germline V gene data show CDR1 as MNHEY and CDR2 as SVGAGI. The CDR3 has 12 amino acids. The CDR3 DNA is TGTGCCAGCAGTTCTACTAGAAATGAGCAGTTCTTC. Protein: CASSSTRNEQFF.

The rearrangement uses TRBV18 and TRBJ2-3; the D gene could be TRBD1 or TRBD2 (5 bases each). The V and J ends lost 6 bases and 6 bases respectively, with 19 bases between them. The germline V gene encodes CDR1 KGHSH and CDR2 LQKENI. The CDR3 contains 15 residues. Here the CDR3 DNA reads TGTGCCAGCTCCGAAAGGGACCCTACTACTGATACGCAGTATTTT. Its protein is CASSERDPTTDTQYF.

This chain connects TRBV19 to TRBJ1-4, with a weak D call TRBD1 (5 bases). Germline V gene lookup returns CDR1 LNHDA and CDR2 SQIVND (reference sequence). V dropped 5 bases and J dropped 7 bases, with 11 bases sitting between them. The CDR3 spans 13 residues. This CDR3 is CASSYQGGEKLFF. The DNA for the CDR3 is TGTGCCAGTAGTTACCAGGGAGGTGAAAAACTGTTTTTT.

The genes are TRBV5-1 and TRBJ1-3, with no clear D. The CDR3 is 14 amino acids. The germline V gene has CDR1 SGHRS and CDR2 YFSETQ. Trimming pared 0 bases from V and 3 bases from J, leaving 7 bases between. CDR3 sequence (DNA): TGCGCCAGCAGCTTGGAGCCGGTTGGAAACACCATATATTTT. It codes for CASSLEPVGNTIYF.

DNA for the CDR3: TGTGCCAGCAGCCCCCGGGGAGGGCAGATAGCCAAAAACATTCAGTACTTC. Residues: CASSPRGGQIAKNIQYF. V is TRBV7-2 and J is TRBJ2-4, with 7 nucleotides matching TRBD2. The CDR3 is made up of 17 amino acids. The germline gives CDR1 SGHTA, CDR2 FQGNSA. V shed 5 bases, J shed 0 bases, and the junction held 10 bases outside the gene matches.

J is TRBJ1-1 and V is TRBV5-1; tentative D call: TRBD1 (5 bases). Germline V CDR1 and CDR2: SGHRS, YFSETQ. The CDR3 runs to 13 residues. Between the trimmed V and J ends, which lost 0 bases and 11 bases, there was a span of 14 bases. The CDR3 region has the DNA TGCGCCAGCAGCTTGGCCGGGACCGGGGGGGCTTTCTTT. It translates to CASSLAGTGGAFF.

In its sample, this clone was seen once. The chain couples TRBV19 to TRBJ2-4, with D perhaps assigned TRBD1 or TRBD2 (5 bases each). The V and J ends lost 3 bases and 6 bases respectively, with 15 bases between them. CDR1 and CDR2 from the germline V gene are LNHDA and SQIVND (reference sequence). The CDR3 has 15 amino acids. CDR3 residues: CASSIGLRAGNIQYF. CDR3 in DNA: TGTGCCAGTAGTATTGGGCTCAGGGCGGGAAACATTCAGTACTTC.

The rearrangement uses TRBV2 and TRBJ2-7; D is undetermined. The V end was cut by 6 bases, the J end by 2 bases, with 5 bases between. The CDR3 length is 11 residues. Germline V lookup: CDR1 SNHLY, CDR2 FYNNEI. The CDR3 loop is CASRLTYEQYF. The CDR3 DNA reads as TGTGCCAGCAGACTAACCTACGAGCAGTACTTC.

V usage is TRBV19 and J usage is TRBJ2-5; 10 bases map to TRBD1. The CDR3 totals 18 residues. J was trimmed by 1 base and V by 5 bases; bases with no gene match: 13. Germline V gene sequence: CDR1 LNHDA, CDR2 SQIVND (reference sequence). The CDR3 DNA reads TGTGCCAGTAGTTCCAAGGGGAGACAGGGGGCCCTCCAAGAGACCCAGTACTTC. Protein: CASSSKGRQGALQETQYF. Combining the CDR3 with reference TRBV19 and TRBJ2-5 gives the whole variable domain DGGITQSPKYLFRKEGQNVTLSCEQNLNHDAMYWYRQDPGQGLRLIYYSQIVNDFQKGDIAEGYSVSREKKESFPLTVTSAQKNPTAFYLCASSSKGRQGALQETQYFGPGTRLLVL.